This TCR beta chain was identified during a study of a mutant IDH1 vaccine in newly diagnosed glioma. Looking at the study overall: Scheduled for weeks 1, 3, 5, 7, 11, 15, 19 and 23, eight vaccinations were given to patients. An approximately 60% male, 37.5% female split and a mean age of roughly 37 years characterized treated patients.

Germline V CDR1 and CDR2: LGHNT, FRNRAP. Trimming took 3 bases from V and 8 from J, leaving 11 bases between them. The CDR3 extends over 13 amino acids. The time point denotes: week 11, during vaccination. Each vaccine dose was 300 ug of mutant IDH1 20-mer peptide, with topical imiquimod. The method was immunoSEQ multiplex PCR; TCRdb's version includes in-frame clones alone and lacks a portion of them. The repertoire holds about 110,000 clones, with under 90% as singletons. Points on this clone: Its antigen is not identified.

This receptor was obtained from a woman aged 50 to 60 with glioma. The chain carries TRBV12-5 and TRBJ2-1, with D tentatively TRBD1 (5 bases). The sample in question was PBMCs, obtained from a glioma patient whose treatment included an IDH1 peptide vaccine. The CDR3 is CASGFQGVHEQFF. In nucleotides, the CDR3 is TGTGCTAGTGGTTTTCAAGGGGTCCATGAGCAGTTCTTC. Based on the CDR3 plus reference TRBV12-5 and TRBJ2-1, the full variable domain is DARVTQTPRHKVTEMGQEVTMRCQPILGHNTVFWYRQTMMQGLELLAYFRNRAPLDDSGMPKDRFSAEMPDATLATLKIQPSEPRDSAVYFCASGFQGVHEQFFGPGTRLTVL.